What follows are 4 T cell receptor beta chains derived from one specimen sequenced in a study of tumor-infiltrating lymphocytes in primary liver carcinoma. RNA isolated from unsorted whole blood supplied the blood RNA, with germline DNA also extracted. A primer matching the constant region was used to make TCR beta cDNA from 450 to 500 ng of total RNA. Three nested multiplex PCR rounds, a slightly modified ARM-PCR, produced the libraries for TCR beta. The first two PCR rounds, around 11 cycles each, used TRBV1-TRBV30 forward primers and a C-beta reverse primer. TCRdb re-called the multiplex PCR reads with MiXCR, one entry per CDR3 protein. The table records around 330,000 distinct CDR3 sequences, around three fifths of them present only once. The sequenced material came from peripheral blood. Receptors were obtained from a man in his forties with primary liver carcinoma and hepatitis B virus infection.

Note on this clonotype: One end of the junction does not line up with germline, which may come from a read error. The genes are TRBV29-1 and TRBJ2-1; D is undetermined. CDR1 SQVTM and CDR2 ANQGSEA come from the germline V gene. This CDR3 contains 11 residues. The CDR3 loop is CSVPYFNEQFF. The DNA for the CDR3 is TGCAGCGTCCCATACTTCAATGAGCAGTTTTTC.

The chain recombines TRBV11-1 with TRBJ1-1; D uncertain. The CDR3 has 14 amino acids. CDR1 is SGHAT, CDR2 FQDESV, per germline (reference sequence). The CDR3 DNA sequence: TGTGCTAGGAGCCGACCAGAAGAGAGCACTGAAGCTTTCTTT. This gives the protein CARSRPEESTEAFF.

This chain links TRBV11-2 with TRBJ2-3, with D uncertain. Trimming shortened V by 5 bases and J by 6 bases, and 18 bases separated the two germline ends. The CDR3 length is 15 residues. CDR1 and CDR2 (germline): SGHAT, FQNNGV. This chain's CDR3 is CASSPVPGSLDTQYF. CDR3 DNA sequence: TGTGCCAGCAGCCCGGTTCCCGGTTCCCTCGATACGCAGTATTTT.

Concerning this clonotype itself: This clone may be a read error of a much larger clone one base away. The chain links TRBV29-1 to TRBJ2-3, with D maybe TRBD1 (6 bases). The J call may be wrong; the DNA end is better matched by TRBJ1-5. CDR1 is SQVTM and CDR2 is ANQGSEA in the germline V gene. The CDR3 runs to 11 residues. As DNA, the CDR3 is TGCAGCGTTGTTAGGACAGATACGCAGCATTTT. Protein sequence: CSVVRTDTQHF.